A selection of T cell receptor beta chains follows, all from one sample in a study of CD8 T cells in ankylosing spondylitis. TCRdb used MiXCR to reprocess the 5' RACE reads, holding one entry per CDR3 protein. The data show some 240,000 distinct CDR3 sequences, with 8% to 9.5% seen just once and about 6.5% held by the top ten. The sample consisted of blood, either unsorted or a sorted T cell fraction (not recorded which). The source of these receptors is a male donor with ankylosing spondylitis or in good health (not recorded which). CDR3s include the opening cysteine and the closing phenylalanine or tryptophan. Each record gives: CDR3 length, D gene, clone size, J gene, V gene, CDR3 DNA, CDR3 protein. The D gene is left open where the match is weak. Size is stated for part of the rows, as once, few or many counts, or as a class when the clone is expanded.

14 TRBD1 many TRBJ2-2 TRBV29-1 TGCAGCGTCCGCGGGACAGGGAACACCGGGGAGCTGTTTTTT CSVRGTGNTGELFF
13 NA many TRBJ1-2 TRBV5-1 TGCGCCAGCAGTCCCGAGGCAGGGGATGGCTACACCTTC CASSPEAGDGYTF
15 NA many TRBJ2-1 TRBV25-1 TGTGCCAGCAGTGAATCTTGGACAGTCAACAATGAGCAGTTCTTC CASSESWTVNNEQFF
14 NA many TRBJ2-1 TRBV5-1 TGCGCCAGCAGTTCCGGGACAAATTACAATGAGCAGTTCTTC CASSSGTNYNEQFF
14 NA many TRBJ1-3 TRBV29-1 TGCAGCGTTGCGGTCAGCCACTCTGGAAACACCATATATTTT CSVAVSHSGNTIYF
16 NA many TRBJ1-1 TRBV7-2 TGTGCCAGCAGCTTAGTGGGGGTAGTGGGGAACACTGAAGCTTTCTTT CASSLVGVVGNTEAFF
11 NA few TRBJ2-1 TRBV7-2 TGTGCCAGCAGCACACACAATGAGCAGTTCTTC CASSTHNEQFF
14 NA few TRBJ2-7 TRBV20-1 TGCAGTGCTAGGACCGGTGGGGGAGTGGGTGAGCAGTACTTC CSARTGGGVGEQYF
19 TRBD2 many TRBJ2-1 TRBV27 TGTGCCAGCAGTTTAGACGGGACTAGCGGGGGGGCGGTCTACAATGAGCAGTTCTTC CASSLDGTSGGAVYNEQFF
15 NA many TRBJ1-4 TRBV15 TGTGCCACCAGCAGAAGTCAGAGCTTTAATGAAAAACTGTTTTTT CATSRSQSFNEKLFF
15 NA few TRBJ1-1 TRBV9 TGTGCCAGCAGCGTCGAGTGGGGGTCGGACACTGAAGCTTTCTTT CASSVEWGSDTEAFF
15 NA many TRBJ1-2 TRBV18 TGTGCCAGCTCACCACCCGGACGCCCCGGGTATGGCTACACCTTC CASSPPGRPGYGYTF
14 NA many TRBJ2-2 TRBV15 TGTGCCACCAGCAGAGATTGGCTCACCGGGGAGCTGTTTTTT CATSRDWLTGELFF
15 TRBD1 NA TRBJ2-5 TRBV20-1 TGCAGTGCTGGAGACAGGGGGCACTACCAAGAGACCCAGTACTTC CSAGDRGHYQETQYF
15 TRBD2 NA TRBJ2-1 TRBV18 TGTGCCAGCTCACCACCCCTAGCGGCTAGCAATGAGCAGTTCTTC CASSPPLAASNEQFF
13 TRBD2 many TRBJ2-3 TRBV20-1 TGCAGTGCCGAGCGGGAGGGGGGAGATACGCAGTATTTT CSAEREGGDTQYF
15 TRBD2 few TRBJ2-5 TRBV7-9 TGTGCCAGCAGCGAGGGACTAGGTCTAGAAGAGACCCAGTACTTC CASSEGLGLEETQYF
11 NA many TRBJ2-7 TRBV29-1 TGCAGCGCCGGAGGGGGGTACGAGCAGTACTTC CSAGGGYEQYF
17 TRBD2 NA TRBJ2-5 TRBV4-2 TGTGCCAGCAGCCAAGCGGGACTAGCGGGGGATCACGAGACCCAGTACTTC CASSQAGLAGDHETQYF
14 TRBD2 many TRBJ2-1 TRBV4-3 TGCGCCAGCAGCCAAGTGGGGGGGTACAATGAGCAGTTCTTC CASSQVGGYNEQFF
15 NA many TRBJ1-1 TRBV5-1 TGCGCCAGCAGCTTGTCTTCCAGCAGGAACACTGAAGCTTTCTTT CASSLSSSRNTEAFF
14 NA many TRBJ2-7 TRBV5-1 TGCGCCAGCAGCAGGACAGCGAGCTCCTACGAGCAGTACTTC CASSRTASSYEQYF
14 NA many TRBJ1-2 TRBV19 TGTGCCAGTATCCCGACAGGCTCCTACTATGGCTACACCTTC CASIPTGSYYGYTF
16 NA NA TRBJ2-5 TRBV4-3 TGCGCCAGCAGCCAAGTGTGGCAGGGGATTGAGGAGACCCAGTACTTC CASSQVWQGIEETQYF
11 NA many TRBJ1-2 TRBV29-1 TGCAGCGTGTGGGGGGGGTATGGCTACACCTTC CSVWGGYGYTF
14 NA NA TRBJ1-1 TRBV6-1 TGTGCCAGCAGCCCCGGGATGGAGAACACTGAAGCTTTCTTT CASSPGMENTEAFF
14 TRBD2 NA TRBJ2-7 TRBV5-1 TGCGCCAGCAGCGGCCTAGCGGAGACCTACGAGCAGTACTTC CASSGLAETYEQYF
15 TRBD2 many TRBJ2-1 TRBV7-2 TGTGCCAGCAGCTTAGCGGCGGCTAGCGGCAATGAGCAGTTCTTC CASSLAAASGNEQFF
12 NA NA TRBJ2-3 TRBV30 TGTGCCTGGAGTGTAAGGACAGATACGCAGTATTTT CAWSVRTDTQYF
13 NA many TRBJ1-1 TRBV5-6 TGTGCCAGTACAGTACTCATGAACACTGAAGCTTTCTTT CASTVLMNTEAFF
15 NA NA TRBJ2-7 TRBV6-1 TGTGCCAGCAGTGAAGCTAGTGGTACCTCCTACGAGCAGTACTTC CASSEASGTSYEQYF
13 NA few TRBJ2-2 TRBV20-1 TGCAGTGCTAGAGTCGGTCACACCGGGGAGCTGTTTTTT CSARVGHTGELFF
15 NA many TRBJ1-6 TRBV7-8 TGTGCCGGCCACCCAAAAGGGGTTTTGAATTCACCCCTCCACTTT CAGHPKGVLNSPLHF
18 TRBD2 many TRBJ2-5 TRBV5-1 TGCGCCAGCAGCTTTGGAGTCGCGGGAGGGAGGGTGTTAAAGACCCAGTACTTC CASSFGVAGGRVLKTQYF
14 NA many TRBJ2-2 TRBV7-8 TGTGCCAGCAGCCCCGATTATAACACCGGGGAGCTGTTTTTT CASSPDYNTGELFF
18 NA few TRBJ1-6 TRBV9 TGTGCCAGCAGCGTAGAGGGAGGGGCCGGCTCCTATAATTCACCCCTCCACTTT CASSVEGGAGSYNSPLHF
16 NA many TRBJ1-4 TRBV3-1 TGTGCCAGCAGCCAAGATCGACGAGGGGCCGACGAAAAACTGTTTTTT CASSQDRRGADEKLFF